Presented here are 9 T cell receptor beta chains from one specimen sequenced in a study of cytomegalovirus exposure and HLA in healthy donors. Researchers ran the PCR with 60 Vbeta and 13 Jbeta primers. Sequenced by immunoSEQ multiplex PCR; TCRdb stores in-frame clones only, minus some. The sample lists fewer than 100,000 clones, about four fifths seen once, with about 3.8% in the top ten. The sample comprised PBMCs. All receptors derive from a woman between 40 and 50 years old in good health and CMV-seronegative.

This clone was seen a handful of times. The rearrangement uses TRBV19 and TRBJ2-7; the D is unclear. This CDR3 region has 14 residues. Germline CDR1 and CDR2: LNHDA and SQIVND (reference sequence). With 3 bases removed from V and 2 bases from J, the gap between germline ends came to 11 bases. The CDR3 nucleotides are TGTGCCAGTAGTATGGCGGATACACCCTACGAGCAGTACTTC. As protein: CASSMADTPYEQYF.

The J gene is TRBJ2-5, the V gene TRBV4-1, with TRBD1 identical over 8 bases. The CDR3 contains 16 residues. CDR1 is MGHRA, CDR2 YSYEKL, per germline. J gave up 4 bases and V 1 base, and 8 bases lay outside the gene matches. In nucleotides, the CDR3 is TGCGCCAGCAGCCAAGGAGTTGGACAGGGAGCAGAGACCCAGTACTTC. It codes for CASSQGVGQGAETQYF.

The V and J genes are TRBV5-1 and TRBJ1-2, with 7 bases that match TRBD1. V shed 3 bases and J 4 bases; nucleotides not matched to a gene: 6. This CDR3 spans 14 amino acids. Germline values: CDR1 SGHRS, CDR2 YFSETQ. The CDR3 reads CASSSGQAGYGYTF. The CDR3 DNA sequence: TGCGCCAGCAGCTCAGGACAGGCCGGCTATGGCTACACCTTC.

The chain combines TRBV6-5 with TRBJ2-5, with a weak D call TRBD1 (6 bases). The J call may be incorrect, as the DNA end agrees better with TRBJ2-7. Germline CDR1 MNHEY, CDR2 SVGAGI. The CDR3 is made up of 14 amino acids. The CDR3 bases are TGTGCCAGCAGCGAACGGGACACAACCTACGAGCAGTACTTC. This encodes CASSERDTTYEQYF.

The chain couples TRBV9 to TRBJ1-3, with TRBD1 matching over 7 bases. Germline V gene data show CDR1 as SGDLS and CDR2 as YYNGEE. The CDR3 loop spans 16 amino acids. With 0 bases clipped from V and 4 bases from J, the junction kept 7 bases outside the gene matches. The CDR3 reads CASSVATGASGNTIYF. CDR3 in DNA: TGTGCCAGCAGCGTAGCTACAGGGGCCTCGGGAAACACCATATATTTT.

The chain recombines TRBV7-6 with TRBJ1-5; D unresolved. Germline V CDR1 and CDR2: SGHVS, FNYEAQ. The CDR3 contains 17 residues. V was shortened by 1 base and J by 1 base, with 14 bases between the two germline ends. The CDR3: CASSLGSGFWSNQPQHF. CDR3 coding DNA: TGTGCCAGCAGCTTAGGGTCAGGCTTCTGGAGCAATCAGCCCCAGCATTTT.

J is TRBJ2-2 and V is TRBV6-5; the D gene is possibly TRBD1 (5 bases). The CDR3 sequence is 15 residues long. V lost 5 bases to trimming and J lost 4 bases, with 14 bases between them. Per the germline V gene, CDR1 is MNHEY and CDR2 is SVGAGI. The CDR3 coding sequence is TGTGCCAGCAGTCACCCCAGGGATACCACCGGGGAGCTGTTTTTT. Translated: CASSHPRDTTGELFF.

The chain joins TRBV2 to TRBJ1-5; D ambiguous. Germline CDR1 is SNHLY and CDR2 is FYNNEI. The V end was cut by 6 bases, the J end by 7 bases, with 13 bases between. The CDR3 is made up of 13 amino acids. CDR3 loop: CASSLGREQPQHF. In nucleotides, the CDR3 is TGTGCCAGCAGCCTTGGACGGGAGCAGCCCCAGCATTTT.

This CDR3 is CASSEWGRNTGELFF. DNA of the CDR3: TGTGCCAGCAGTGAATGGGGGCGAAATACCGGGGAGCTGTTTTTT. The rearrangement uses TRBV2 and TRBJ2-2, with D tentatively TRBD1 (6 bases). V lost 2 bases and J lost 5, with 12 bases in between. Looked up from germline, CDR1 is SNHLY and CDR2 is FYNNEI. The CDR3 extends over 15 amino acids.